This T cell receptor beta chain is from a study of blood T cell dynamics during melanoma immunotherapy. The time point is: week 3, after first cycle of checkpoint inhibitor. The CDR3 spans 17 residues. Germline V gives CDR1 SGHTA, CDR2 FQGNSA. V lost 0 bases to trimming and J lost 0 bases, with 12 bases between them. Measured with immunoSEQ multiplex PCR; TCRdb has only the in-frame clones, and not every one. The table records roughly 12,000 clones, approximately 88% of them present only once. This sequence originates from a human donor with melanoma. This specimen consisted of blood, obtained from a patient treated with checkpoint blockade. The chain links TRBV7-2 to TRBJ2-4; a weak D match, TRBD1 (5 bases). The CDR3 here is CASSLAQGLGAKNIQYF. CDR3 in DNA: TGTGCCAGCAGCTTAGCGCAGGGTCTGGGAGCCAAAAACATTCAGTACTTC.